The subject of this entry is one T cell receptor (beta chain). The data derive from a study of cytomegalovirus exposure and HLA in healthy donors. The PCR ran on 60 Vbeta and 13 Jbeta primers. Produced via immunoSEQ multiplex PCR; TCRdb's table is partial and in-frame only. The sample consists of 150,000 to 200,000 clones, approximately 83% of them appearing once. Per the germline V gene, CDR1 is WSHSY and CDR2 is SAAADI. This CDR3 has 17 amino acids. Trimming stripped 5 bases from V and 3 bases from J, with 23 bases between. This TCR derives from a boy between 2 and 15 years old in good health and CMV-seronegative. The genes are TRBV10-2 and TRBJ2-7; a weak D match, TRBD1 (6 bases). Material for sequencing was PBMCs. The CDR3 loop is CASSPRGHPGSYYEQYF. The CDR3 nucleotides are TGCGCCAGCAGTCCTAGGGGACACCCGGGGTCATACTACGAGCAGTACTTC.